Listed below are T cell receptor beta chains from one sample, sequenced in a study of blood T cell repertoires in COVID-19. Assay used: immunoSEQ multiplex PCR; TCRdb lists only in-frame clones, some missing. The profile shows hundreds of thousands of clones, about nine tenths of them singletons. Sample: peripheral blood. These receptors were obtained from a man aged 55-75 years who had recovered from COVID-19. CDR3s include the opening cysteine and the closing phenylalanine or tryptophan. D genes are given only for firm matches. Only part of the rows carry a size: once, few, many, or a class if the clone is expanded.

TRBV28	TRBJ1-3	NA	NA	TGTGCCAGCAGTTTCCTTTCAGCTTTAGGACACCCAAACACCATATATTTT	CASSFLSALGHPNTIYF
TRBV5-6	TRBJ1-3	NA	few	TGTGCCAGCAGTTTTAGGGCGGGATTCTCTGGAAACACCATATATTTT	CASSFRAGFSGNTIYF
TRBV6-5	TRBJ2-2	NA	NA	TGTGCCAGCAGGTCGGGAGCGAACACCGGGGAGCTGTTTTTT	CASRSGANTGELFF
TRBV5-5	TRBJ2-3	NA	NA	TGTGCCAGCAGCTTGTCTTTGGGACAAAGCACAGATACGCAGTATTTT	CASSLSLGQSTDTQYF
TRBV5-1	TRBJ2-2	NA	NA	TGCGCCAGCAGCTTAGAACCGACAGGGAACACCGGGGAGCTGTTTTTT	CASSLEPTGNTGELFF
TRBV5-1	TRBJ2-4	NA	NA	TGCGCCAGCAGCTTGAGTACGGGGTCGGCCAAAAACATTCAGTACTTC	CASSLSTGSAKNIQYF
TRBV6-6	TRBJ1-5	NA	NA	TGTGCCAGCAGTTATGTCGAGGCTCAGCCCCAGCATTTT	CASSYVEAQPQHF
TRBV5-1	TRBJ1-5	NA	few	TGCGCCAGCAGCTTGGGGGGGCCCAATCAGCCCCAGCATTTT	CASSLGGPNQPQHF
TRBV15	TRBJ2-2	TRBD1	NA	TGTGCCACCAGCAGGGGCTTGGGACAGTTAAACACCGGGGAGCTGTTTTTT	CATSRGLGQLNTGELFF
TRBV2	TRBJ1-1	NA	NA	TGTGCCAGCAATTTCCGGGAAAACACTGAAGCTTTCTTT	CASNFRENTEAFF